These 32 T cell receptor beta chains share one sample of origin, sequenced in a study of cytomegalovirus exposure and HLA in healthy donors. With 60 Vbeta and 13 Jbeta primers, the PCR was carried out. Data came from immunoSEQ multiplex PCR; TCRdb stores just in-frame clones and leaves some out. The sample carries more than 95,000 clones, 60% to 85% recorded once. The sample was PBMCs. These receptors were collected from a man aged 30-40 years in good health and CMV-seronegative.

This clone was recorded a few times. This chain links TRBV6-6 with TRBJ2-3, with D possibly being TRBD2 (5 bases). Germline V gene data show CDR1 as MNHNY and CDR2 as SVGAGI (reference sequence). Trimming stripped 6 bases from V and 8 bases from J, with 15 bases between. This CDR3 has 13 residues. The CDR3 reads CASRPGGSVTQYF. Written as DNA, the CDR3 is TGTGCCAGCAGACCCGGTGGGAGTGTTACGCAGTATTTT.

Comment on this clone: This same CDR3 is encoded by further DNA sequences in the sample. CDR3 sequence reads: CASNSLAQGAYEQYF. Here the CDR3 DNA reads TGTGCCAGCAACTCTTTAGCCCAGGGGGCCTACGAGCAGTACTTC. The chain uses TRBV5-6 and TRBJ2-7; 7 bases are shared with TRBD1. The V gene's germline CDR1 is SGHDT and CDR2 YYEEEE. The CDR3 covers 15 residues. Trimming took 6 bases from V and 2 from J; bases not matched to a gene: 11.

The rearrangement joins TRBV5-1 to TRBJ2-1; 10 bases fit TRBD2. This CDR3 contains 16 residues. V gave up 3 bases and J gave up 4 bases; unmatched junction bases: 7. Germline CDR1 reads SGHRS; CDR2 reads YFSETQ. The CDR3 protein is CASSYSRTSGYNEQFF. In DNA form, the CDR3 reads TGCGCCAGCAGCTATAGCCGGACTAGCGGATACAATGAGCAGTTCTTC.

A single count supports this clone. The V call is TRBV11-2, the J call TRBJ1-2, with 7 bases identical to TRBD1. There are 14 residues in the CDR3. The V gene end was trimmed by 5 bases and the J gene end by 0 bases; junction bases not matched to a gene: 3. Germline CDR1 reads SGHAT; CDR2 reads FQNNGV. The CDR3 here is CASSQGQSNYGYTF. CDR3 bases: TGTGCCAGCAGCCAGGGACAGTCTAACTATGGCTACACCTTC.

The table lists this clone with a few counts. The chain couples TRBV10-2 to TRBJ2-5; D might be TRBD1 (6 bases). Germline V gene sequence: CDR1 WSHSY, CDR2 SAAADI. V lost 9 bases and J 1 base, leaving 12 bases between the germline ends. This CDR3 comprises 13 residues. The CDR3 bases are TGCGCCAGTATAGGGGGTGTCCAAGAGACCCAGTACTTC. Protein: CASIGGVQETQYF.

This clone showed up just once. The chain joins TRBV9 to TRBJ2-1; 7 bases match TRBD2. The V segment lost 2 bases and the J segment 1 base; nucleotides outside the gene matches: 6. The CDR3 runs 16 residues. Germline CDR1 is SGDLS and CDR2 is YYNGEE. As DNA, the CDR3 is TGTGCCAGCAGCGTCGGCGGGAGTGCGTCCTACAATGAGCAGTTCTTC. This encodes CASSVGGSASYNEQFF.

The chain uses TRBV19 and TRBJ1-6; no clear D gene. CDR1 and CDR2 (germline): LNHDA, SQIVND (reference sequence). CDR3 size: 13 residues. The CDR3 loop reads CATRDSYNSPLHF. CDR3 sequence (DNA): TGTGCGACGCGGGATTCCTATAATTCACCCCTCCACTTT.

The sample holds one count of this clone. This chain uses TRBV9 with TRBJ2-1; 8 bases match TRBD2. The germline V gene encodes CDR1 SGDLS and CDR2 YYNGEE. V trimming: 4 bases; J trimming: 0 bases; junction bases outside the gene matches: 9. This CDR3 is built from 17 residues. The CDR3 loop is CASSSNSGTSSYNEQFF. CDR3 bases: TGTGCCAGCAGCTCCAATAGCGGGACGAGCTCCTACAATGAGCAGTTCTTC.

V and J are TRBV30 and TRBJ1-5; 8 nucleotides line up with TRBD1. Looked up from germline, CDR1 is GTSNPN and CDR2 is SVGIG (reference sequence). With 7 bases clipped from V and 1 base from J, the junction kept 3 bases outside the gene matches. The CDR3 length is 13 residues. In DNA, the CDR3 is TGTGCCTCTGGACAGGGAAGCAATCAGCCCCAGCATTTT. This encodes CASGQGSNQPQHF. Full variable domain (missing parts from reference TRBV30 and TRBJ1-5): SQTIHQWPATLVQPVGSPLSLECTVEGTSNPNLYWYRQAAGRGLQLLFYSVGIGQISSEVPQNLSASRPQDRQFILSSKKLLLSDSGFYLCASGQGSNQPQHFGDGTRLSIL.

The J gene is TRBJ2-5, the V gene TRBV5-1; TRBD2 matches 14 bases. With V trimmed by 0 bases and J by 2 bases, 0 bases remained unmatched. This CDR3 contains 16 residues. Germline V CDR1 and CDR2: SGHRS, YFSETQ. DNA of the CDR3: TGCGCCAGCAGCTTGGGACTAGCGGGGGGGCAAGAGACCCAGTACTTC. Translated, it gives CASSLGLAGGQETQYF.

This rearrangement joins TRBV6-6 to TRBJ2-3; 10 bases are a match to TRBD2. Trimming cost V 0 bases and J 7 bases; bases outside gene matches: 7. Germline CDR1 reads MNHNY; CDR2 reads SVGAGI (reference sequence). The CDR3 loop spans 16 amino acids. The CDR3 coding sequence is TGTGCCAGCAGTTACTCTGGAGCGGGGGGGCCGAATACGCAGTATTTT. The encoded protein is CASSYSGAGGPNTQYF.

The V gene is TRBV6-5, the J gene TRBJ2-1; 7 bases fit TRBD1. Germline V gives CDR1 MNHEY, CDR2 SVGAGI. J was trimmed by 0 bases and V by 6 bases; bases with no gene match: 5. There are 15 residues in the CDR3. CDR3 protein: CASRSDRSSYNEQFF. CDR3 sequence (DNA): TGTGCCAGCAGATCGGACAGGAGCTCCTACAATGAGCAGTTCTTC.

This clone has just a few counts. The J gene is TRBJ2-2, the V gene TRBV5-1, with 7 positions matching TRBD1. The V gene's germline CDR1 is SGHRS and CDR2 YFSETQ. The CDR3 extends over 15 amino acids. Trimming cost V 4 bases and J 2 bases; bases outside gene matches: 5. CDR3 sequence reads: CASSLRQGNTGELFF. In DNA form, the CDR3 reads TGCGCCAGCAGCCTCCGACAGGGAAACACCGGGGAGCTGTTTTTT.

The gene calls are TRBV12-5 and TRBJ1-2; TRBD1 might be the D (5 bases). This CDR3 has 12 amino acids. Trimming pared 7 bases from V and 1 base from J, leaving 7 bases between. Germline V CDR1 and CDR2: LGHNT, FRNRAP. The CDR3, as DNA: TGTGCTAGTGCCAGGGATAACTATGGCTACACCTTC. This encodes CASARDNYGYTF.

The gene calls are TRBV6-5 and TRBJ2-5; TRBD1 aligns across 7 bases. The V gene's germline CDR1 is MNHEY and CDR2 SVGAGI. The CDR3 has 13 residues. V was clipped by 2 bases and J by 8 bases; unmatched bases: 5. The CDR3 DNA reads as TGTGCCAGCAGTTACAACAGGGGAGAAACCCAGTACTTC. Protein sequence: CASSYNRGETQYF.

Concerning this clone itself: One end of the junction does not line up with germline, which may come from a read error. Additional DNA sequences in this sample encode the identical CDR3. The rearrangement uses TRBV6-6 and TRBJ1-6; possibly TRBD1 for D (5 bases). The CDR3 contains 13 residues. Germline V gene sequence: CDR1 MNHNY, CDR2 SVGAGI (reference sequence). CDR3 protein: CASNGGWNSPLHF. The CDR3 bases are TGTGCTAGCAACGGGGGTTGGAATTCACCCCTCCACTTT.

The rearrangement joins TRBV30 to TRBJ1-4; 10 bases align to TRBD1. The CDR3 is 13 amino acids. Germline CDR1 reads GTSNPN; CDR2 reads SVGIG (reference sequence). V lost 5 bases and J lost 8; bases outside the gene matches: 5. CDR3 nucleotide sequence: TGTGCCTGGGGGACAGGGGATAGGGAAAAACTGTTTTTT. Protein: CAWGTGDREKLFF.

The chain links TRBV7-9 to TRBJ2-7; TRBD1 matches at 9 bases. Germline CDR1 reads SEHNR; CDR2 reads FQNEAQ (reference sequence). The CDR3 has 14 residues. J was trimmed by 5 bases and V by 5 bases; bases with no gene match: 7. In DNA form, the CDR3 reads TGTGCCAGCAGCCCCTCGGGACAGGGAGACGAGCAGTACTTC. It yields the protein CASSPSGQGDEQYF.

V and J are TRBV7-2 and TRBJ1-5; D is uncertain. Germline-derived CDR1 and CDR2 are SGHTA and FQGNSA. Trimming removed 5 bases from V and 2 bases from J, with 4 bases in between. This CDR3 is 12 amino acids long. CDR3 residues: CASSPGNQPQHF. The CDR3 DNA reads TGTGCCAGCAGCCCGGGCAATCAGCCCCAGCATTTT.

This clone was seen a single time. The chain carries TRBV7-9 and TRBJ1-5; TRBD1 agrees at 10 bases. Germline-derived CDR1 and CDR2 are SEHNR and FQNEAQ (reference sequence). With 5 bases clipped from V and 2 bases from J, the junction kept 3 bases outside the gene matches. The CDR3 totals 15 residues. The DNA for the CDR3 is TGTGCCAGCAGCCCAGGGACAGGGGGCAATCAGCCCCAGCATTTT. Protein product: CASSPGTGGNQPQHF.

The chain has TRBV28 and TRBJ2-3; 8 bases fit TRBD2. The CDR3 totals 15 residues. Germline V gene lookup returns CDR1 MDHEN and CDR2 SYDVKM. V was pared by 3 bases and J by 2 bases, with 4 bases of the junction left unmatched. CDR3 DNA sequence: TGTGCCAGCAGTTTCGTAGCGGGGTTCACAGATACGCAGTATTTT. Protein: CASSFVAGFTDTQYF. Using reference TRBV28 and TRBJ2-3 for the parts outside the CDR3, the full variable domain is DVKVTQSSRYLVKRTGEKVFLECVQDMDHENMFWYRQDPGLGLRLIYFSYDVKMKEKGDIPEGYSVSREKKERFSLILESASTNQTSMYLCASSFVAGFTDTQYFGPGTRLTVL.

The rearrangement uses TRBV10-1 and TRBJ2-1, with 8 bases matching TRBD1. Germline values: CDR1 WNHNN, CDR2 SYGVQD (reference sequence). The CDR3 contains 15 residues. Trimming at V came to 4 bases and at J to 7 bases, leaving 9 bases not matched to a gene. CDR3 coding DNA: TGCGCCAGCAGTGCCCAGGACAGGGTGCGGAATGAGCAGTTCTTC. This encodes CASSAQDRVRNEQFF.

Only one count was recorded for this clone. The gene calls are TRBV9 and TRBJ2-3; 9 bases agree with TRBD2. The ends lost 3 bases at V and 0 bases at J; junction bases unmatched: 2. CDR3 length: 15 residues. Germline V gene sequence: CDR1 SGDLS, CDR2 YYNGEE. The CDR3 loop is CASSGGGDSTDTQYF. DNA of the CDR3: TGTGCCAGCAGCGGCGGGGGGGACAGCACAGATACGCAGTATTTT.

In regard to this clone: One junction end does not reproduce the germline sequence, and a read error may be involved. The chain links TRBV5-6 to TRBJ2-7; TRBD1 aligns across 9 bases. CDR3 length equals 15 residues. Germline CDR1 SGHDT, CDR2 YYEEEE. The CDR3 DNA reads as TGTGCCAGCAGCTGGGGACAGGGAGGACCCTACGAGCAGCACTTC. It codes for CASSWGQGGPYEQHF.

The chain recombines TRBV28 with TRBJ2-6; TRBD1 might be the D (6 bases). Trimming shortened V by 7 bases and J by 0 bases, and 13 bases separated the two germline ends. The CDR3 sequence is 16 residues long. Germline V gene sequence: CDR1 MDHEN, CDR2 SYDVKM. The CDR3 is CASNPDSFSGANVLTF. DNA of the CDR3: TGTGCCAGCAATCCGGACAGTTTCTCTGGGGCCAACGTCCTGACTTTC.

Only a few counts were recorded for this clone. This rearrangement joins TRBV4-1 to TRBJ1-1; D is uncertain. Deletions cut 4 bases from V and 1 base from J, with 10 bases between. The CDR3 covers 14 residues. Per the germline V gene, CDR1 is MGHRA and CDR2 is YSYEKL. In DNA, the CDR3 is TGCGCCAGCAGCCTAAGTTCCGGGAACACTGAAGCTTTCTTT. Protein: CASSLSSGNTEAFF.

CDR3 loop: CASSFPTGVYGYTF. CDR3 nucleotides: TGTGCCAGCAGCTTCCCGACAGGTGTCTATGGCTACACCTTC. The chain joins TRBV5-4 to TRBJ1-2; possible D gene TRBD1, 6 bases. The germline V and J ends were trimmed by 2 bases and 4 bases, with 12 bases remaining between them. The CDR3 runs to 14 residues. Germline CDR1 reads SGHNT; CDR2 reads YYREEE (reference sequence).

The chain combines TRBV18 with TRBJ2-6; D possibly corresponds to TRBD1 (6 bases). CDR1 and CDR2 (germline): KGHSH, LQKENI. This CDR3 is 18 amino acids long. The germline V and J ends were trimmed by 5 bases and 0 bases, with 17 bases remaining between them. In DNA form, the CDR3 reads TGTGCCAGCTCAAAGACCAGGGGTTCCTCCTCTGGGGCCAACGTCCTGACTTTC. Amino acids: CASSKTRGSSSGANVLTF.

The chain recombines TRBV7-9 with TRBJ2-7, with 8 positions matching TRBD1. V was pared by 1 base and J by 4 bases, with 6 bases of the junction left unmatched. Germline V gives CDR1 SEHNR, CDR2 FQNEAQ (reference sequence). The CDR3 runs 15 residues. This chain's CDR3 is CASSLVTGAGYEQYF. As DNA, the CDR3 is TGTGCCAGCAGCTTAGTGACAGGGGCCGGATACGAGCAGTACTTC.

V is TRBV4-3 and J is TRBJ2-7; tentative D call: TRBD1 (7 bases). Between the trimmed V and J ends, which lost 3 bases and 4 bases, there was a span of 19 bases. Germline loops: CDR1 LGHNA, CDR2 YSLEER. The CDR3 is 16 residues long. For the CDR3, the DNA is TGCGCCAGCAGCCAGGGCACAGGGGCCGGAGGGTACGAGCAGTACTTC. It encodes CASSQGTGAGGYEQYF.

The chain carries TRBV7-2 and TRBJ2-4, with TRBD1 matching 8 bases. With 3 bases clipped from V and 7 bases from J, the junction kept 11 bases outside the gene matches. The CDR3 sequence is 16 residues long. The germline CDR1 and CDR2 sequences are SGHTA and FQGNSA. CDR3 sequence reads: CASSLKPDRDGNIQYF. Here the CDR3 DNA reads TGTGCCAGCAGCTTGAAACCGGACAGGGACGGTAACATTCAGTACTTC.

The genes are TRBV10-3 and TRBJ1-5; 8 positions agree with TRBD1. Germline loops: CDR1 ENHRY, CDR2 SYGVKD. With V trimmed by 2 bases and J by 3 bases, 3 bases remained unmatched. CDR3 length: 15 residues. DNA for the CDR3: TGTGCCATCAGTGAGAAGGACAGGGACAATCAGCCCCAGCATTTT. Translating it yields CAISEKDRDNQPQHF.